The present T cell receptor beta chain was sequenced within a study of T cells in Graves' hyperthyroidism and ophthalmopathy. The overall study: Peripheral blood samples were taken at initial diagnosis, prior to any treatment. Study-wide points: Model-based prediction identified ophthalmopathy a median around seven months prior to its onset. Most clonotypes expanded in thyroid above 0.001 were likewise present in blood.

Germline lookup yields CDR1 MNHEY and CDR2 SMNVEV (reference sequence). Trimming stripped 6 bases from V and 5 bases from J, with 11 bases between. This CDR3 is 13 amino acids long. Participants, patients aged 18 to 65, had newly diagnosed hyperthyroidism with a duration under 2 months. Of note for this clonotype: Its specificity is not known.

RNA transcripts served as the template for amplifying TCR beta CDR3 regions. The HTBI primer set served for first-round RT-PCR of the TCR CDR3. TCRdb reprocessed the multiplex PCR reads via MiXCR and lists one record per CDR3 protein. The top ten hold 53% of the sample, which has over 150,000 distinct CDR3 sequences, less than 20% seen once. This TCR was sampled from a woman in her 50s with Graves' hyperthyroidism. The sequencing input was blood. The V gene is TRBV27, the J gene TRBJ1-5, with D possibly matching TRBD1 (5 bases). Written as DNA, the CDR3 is TGTGCCAGCAGATGGGACGTAGATCAGCCCCAGCATTTT. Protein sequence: CASRWDVDQPQHF.